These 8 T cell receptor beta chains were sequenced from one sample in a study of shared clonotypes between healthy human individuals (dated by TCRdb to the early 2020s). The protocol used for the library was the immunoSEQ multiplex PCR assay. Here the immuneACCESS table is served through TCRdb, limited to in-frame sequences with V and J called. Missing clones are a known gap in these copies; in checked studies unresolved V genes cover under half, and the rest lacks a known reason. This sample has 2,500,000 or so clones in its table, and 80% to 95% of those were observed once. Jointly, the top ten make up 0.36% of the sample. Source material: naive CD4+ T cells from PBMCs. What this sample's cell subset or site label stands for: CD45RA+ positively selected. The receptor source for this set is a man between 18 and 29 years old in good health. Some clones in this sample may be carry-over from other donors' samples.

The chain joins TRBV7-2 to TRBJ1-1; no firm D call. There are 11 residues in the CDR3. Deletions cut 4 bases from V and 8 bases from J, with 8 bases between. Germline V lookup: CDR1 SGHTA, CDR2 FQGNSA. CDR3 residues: CASSSHEEAFF. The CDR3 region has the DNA TGTGCCAGCAGCTCCCACGAGGAAGCTTTCTTT.

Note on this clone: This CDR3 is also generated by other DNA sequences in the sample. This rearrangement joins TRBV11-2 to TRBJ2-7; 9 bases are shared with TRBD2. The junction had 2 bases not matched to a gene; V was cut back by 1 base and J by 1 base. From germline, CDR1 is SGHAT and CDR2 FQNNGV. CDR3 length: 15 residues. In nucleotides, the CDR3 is TGTGCCAGCAGCTTAGTTGCGGGAGGGTCCTACGAGCAGTACTTC. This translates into CASSLVAGGSYEQYF.

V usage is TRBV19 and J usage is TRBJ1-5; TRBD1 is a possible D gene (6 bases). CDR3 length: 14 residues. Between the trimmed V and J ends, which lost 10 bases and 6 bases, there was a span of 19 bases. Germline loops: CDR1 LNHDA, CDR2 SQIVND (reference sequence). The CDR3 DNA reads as TGTGCCACGAAGGCAGGGGCTTTGGGTCAGCCCCAGCATTTT. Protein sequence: CATKAGALGQPQHF.

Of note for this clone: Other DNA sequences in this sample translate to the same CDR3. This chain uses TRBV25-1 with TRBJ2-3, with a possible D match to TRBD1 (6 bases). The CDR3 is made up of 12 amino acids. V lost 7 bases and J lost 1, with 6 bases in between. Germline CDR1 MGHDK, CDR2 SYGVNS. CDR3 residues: CASNRGTDTQYF. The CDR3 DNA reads TGTGCCAGCAACAGGGGCACAGATACGCAGTATTTT.

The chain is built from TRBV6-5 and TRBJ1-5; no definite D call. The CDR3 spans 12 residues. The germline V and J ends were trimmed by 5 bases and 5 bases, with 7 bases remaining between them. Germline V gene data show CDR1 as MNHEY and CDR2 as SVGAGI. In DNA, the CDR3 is TGTGCCAGCAGTGTCCTGGATCAGCCCCAGCATTTT. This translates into CASSVLDQPQHF.

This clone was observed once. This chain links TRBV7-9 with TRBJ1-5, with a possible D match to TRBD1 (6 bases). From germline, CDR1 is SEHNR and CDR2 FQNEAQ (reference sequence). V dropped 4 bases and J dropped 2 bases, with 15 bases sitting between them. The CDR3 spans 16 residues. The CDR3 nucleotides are TGTGCCAGCAGCTCCACGGACAGTTTTGGCAATCAGCCCCAGCATTTT. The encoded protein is CASSSTDSFGNQPQHF. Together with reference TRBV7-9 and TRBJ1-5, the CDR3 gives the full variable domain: DTGVSQNPRHKITKRGQNVTFRCDPISEHNRLYWYRQTLGQGPEFLTYFQNEAQLEKSRLLSDRFSAERPKGSFSTLEIQRTEQGDSAMYLCASSSTDSFGNQPQHFGDGTRLSIL.

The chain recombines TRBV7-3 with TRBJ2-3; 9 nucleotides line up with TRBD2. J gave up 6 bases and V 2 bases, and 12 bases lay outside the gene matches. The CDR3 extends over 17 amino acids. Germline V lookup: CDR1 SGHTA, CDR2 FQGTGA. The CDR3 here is CASSLASGTRSQDTQYF. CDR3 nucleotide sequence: TGTGCCAGCAGCTTAGCTAGCGGGACCCGTTCTCAGGATACGCAGTATTTT. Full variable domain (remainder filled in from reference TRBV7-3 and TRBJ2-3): GAGVSQTPSNKVTEKGKYVELRCDPISGHTALYWYRQSLGQGPEFLIYFQGTGAADDSGLPNDRFFAVRPEGSVSTLKIQRTERGDSAVYLCASSLASGTRSQDTQYFGPGTRLTVL.

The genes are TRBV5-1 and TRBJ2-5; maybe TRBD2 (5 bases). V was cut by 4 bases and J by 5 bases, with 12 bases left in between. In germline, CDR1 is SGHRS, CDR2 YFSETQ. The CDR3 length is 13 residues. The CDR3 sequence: CASSRPGEETQYF. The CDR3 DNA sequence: TGCGCCAGCAGCAGACCCGGGGAGGAGACCCAGTACTTC.